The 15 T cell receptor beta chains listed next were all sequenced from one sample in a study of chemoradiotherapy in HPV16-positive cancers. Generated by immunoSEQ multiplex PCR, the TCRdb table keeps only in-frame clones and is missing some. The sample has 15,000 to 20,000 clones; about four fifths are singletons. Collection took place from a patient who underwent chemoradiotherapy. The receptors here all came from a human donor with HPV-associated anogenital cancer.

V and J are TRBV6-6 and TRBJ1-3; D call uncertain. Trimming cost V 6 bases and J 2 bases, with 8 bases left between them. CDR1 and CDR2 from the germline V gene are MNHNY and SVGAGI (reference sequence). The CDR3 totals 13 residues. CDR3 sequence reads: CASSHGPGNTIYF. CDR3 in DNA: TGTGCCAGCAGCCACGGACCTGGAAACACCATATATTTT.

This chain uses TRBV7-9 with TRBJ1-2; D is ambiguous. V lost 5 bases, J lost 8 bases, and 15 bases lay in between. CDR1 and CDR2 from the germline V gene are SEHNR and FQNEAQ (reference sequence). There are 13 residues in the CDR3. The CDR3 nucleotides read TGTGCCAGCAGCCCCCCCTATCTGGGGGGCTACACCTTC. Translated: CASSPPYLGGYTF.

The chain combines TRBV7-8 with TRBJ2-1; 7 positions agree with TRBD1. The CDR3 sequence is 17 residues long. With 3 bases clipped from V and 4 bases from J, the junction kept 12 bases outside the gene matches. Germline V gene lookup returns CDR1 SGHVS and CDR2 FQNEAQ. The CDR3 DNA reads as TGTGCCAGCAGCTTCCTCTGGGAGAGGGGGCCTTACAATGAGCAGTTCTTC. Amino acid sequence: CASSFLWERGPYNEQFF.

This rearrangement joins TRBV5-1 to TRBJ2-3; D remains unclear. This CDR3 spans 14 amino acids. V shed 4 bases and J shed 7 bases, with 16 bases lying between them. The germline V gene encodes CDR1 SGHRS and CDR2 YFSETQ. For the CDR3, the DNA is TGCGCCAGCAGCCCCGGCGGCTTAATACATACGCAGTATTTT. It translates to CASSPGGLIHTQYF.

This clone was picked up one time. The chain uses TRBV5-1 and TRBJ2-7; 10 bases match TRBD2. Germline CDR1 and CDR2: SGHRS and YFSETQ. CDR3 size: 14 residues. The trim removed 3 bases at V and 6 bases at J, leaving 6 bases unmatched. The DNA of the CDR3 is TGCGCCAGCAGCTGGGGACTAGCGAATGGCGAGCAGTACTTC. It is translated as CASSWGLANGEQYF.

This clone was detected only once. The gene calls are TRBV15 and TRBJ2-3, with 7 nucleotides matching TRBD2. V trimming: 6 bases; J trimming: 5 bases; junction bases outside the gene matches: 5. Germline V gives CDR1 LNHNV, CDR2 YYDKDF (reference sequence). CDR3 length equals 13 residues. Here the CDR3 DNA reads TGTGCCACCAGAGCGGGGCAAGAAGATACGCAGTATTTT. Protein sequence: CATRAGQEDTQYF. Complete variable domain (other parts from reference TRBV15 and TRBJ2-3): DAMVIQNPRYQVTQFGKPVTLSCSQTLNHNVMYWYQQKSSQAPKLLFHYYDKDFNNEADTPDNFQSRRPNTSFCFLDIRSPGLGDTAMYLCATRAGQEDTQYFGPGTRLTVL.

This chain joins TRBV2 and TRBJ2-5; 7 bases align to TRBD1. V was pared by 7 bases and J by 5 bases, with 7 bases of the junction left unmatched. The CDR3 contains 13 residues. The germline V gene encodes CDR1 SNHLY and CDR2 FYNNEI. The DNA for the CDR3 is TGTGCCAGCAAAACAGGGGATGTGGAGACCCAGTACTTC. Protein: CASKTGDVETQYF.

CDR3 amino acids: CAWSIDSSSYNSPLHF. CDR3 DNA: TGTGCCTGGAGTATAGACTCGAGCTCCTATAATTCACCCCTCCACTTT. This chain links TRBV30 with TRBJ1-6, with no clear D. Trimming cost V 2 bases and J 0 bases, with 11 bases left between them. The CDR3 runs to 16 residues. The germline gives CDR1 GTSNPN, CDR2 SVGIG (reference sequence).

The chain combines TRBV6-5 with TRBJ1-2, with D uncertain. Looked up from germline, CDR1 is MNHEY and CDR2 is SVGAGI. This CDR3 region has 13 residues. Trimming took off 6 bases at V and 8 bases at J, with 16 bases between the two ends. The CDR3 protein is CASRLPGGAGYTF. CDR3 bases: TGTGCCAGCAGACTTCCCGGAGGTGCGGGCTACACCTTC.

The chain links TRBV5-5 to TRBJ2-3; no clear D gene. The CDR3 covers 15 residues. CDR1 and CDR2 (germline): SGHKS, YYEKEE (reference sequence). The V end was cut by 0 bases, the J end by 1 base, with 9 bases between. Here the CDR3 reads CASSLGAFGTDTQYF. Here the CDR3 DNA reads TGTGCCAGCAGCTTGGGGGCTTTCGGCACAGATACGCAGTATTTT.

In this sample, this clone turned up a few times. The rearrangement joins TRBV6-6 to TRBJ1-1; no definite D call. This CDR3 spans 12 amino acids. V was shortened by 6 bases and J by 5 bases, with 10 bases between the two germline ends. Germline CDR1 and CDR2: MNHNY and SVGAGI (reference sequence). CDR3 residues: CASRQVATEAFF. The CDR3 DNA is TGTGCCAGCAGGCAGGTCGCAACTGAAGCTTTCTTT.

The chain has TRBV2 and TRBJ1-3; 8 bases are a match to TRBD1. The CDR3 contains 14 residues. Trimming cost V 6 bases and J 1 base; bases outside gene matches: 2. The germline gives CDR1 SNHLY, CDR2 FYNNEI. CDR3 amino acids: CASRRTGSGNTIYF. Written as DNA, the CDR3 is TGTGCCAGCAGAAGGACAGGGTCTGGAAACACCATATATTTT. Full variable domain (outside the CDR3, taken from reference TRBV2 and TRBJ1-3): EPEVTQTPSHQVTQMGQEVILRCVPISNHLYFYWYRQILGQKVEFLVSFYNNEISEKSEIFDDQFSVERPDGSNFTLKIRSTKLEDSAMYFCASRRTGSGNTIYFGEGSWLTVV.

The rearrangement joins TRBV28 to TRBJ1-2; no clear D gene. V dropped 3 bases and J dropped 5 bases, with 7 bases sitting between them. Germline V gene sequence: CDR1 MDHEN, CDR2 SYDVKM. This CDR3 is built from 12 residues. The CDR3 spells CASSFTIYGYTF. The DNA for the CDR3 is TGTGCCAGCAGTTTCACCATTTATGGCTACACCTTC.

CDR3 DNA: TGTGCCACCAGCAGAGATCTTGAGGGACTTTATGGCTACACCTTC. Translating it yields CATSRDLEGLYGYTF. V usage is TRBV15 and J usage is TRBJ1-2; D is possibly TRBD1 (5 bases). Trimming removed 0 bases from V and 5 bases from J, with 13 bases in between. The CDR3 has 15 residues. The germline V gene encodes CDR1 LNHNV and CDR2 YYDKDF (reference sequence).

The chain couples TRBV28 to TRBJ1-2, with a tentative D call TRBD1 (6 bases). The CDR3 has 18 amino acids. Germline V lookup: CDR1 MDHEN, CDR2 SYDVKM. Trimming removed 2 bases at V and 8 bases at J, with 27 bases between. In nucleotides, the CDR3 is TGTGCCAGCAGTTTAGTCATGGTTGTAGGGGACACGGGATTCGGCTACACCTTC. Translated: CASSLVMVVGDTGFGYTF.